This record looks at one T cell receptor (beta chain) sequence and its context. This CDR3 has 15 amino acids. J was trimmed by 2 bases and V by 2 bases; bases with no gene match: 6. Germline V gene data show CDR1 as SGHTA and CDR2 as FQGNSA. Clones were read by immunoSEQ multiplex PCR, and TCRdb kept only the in-frame ones, dropping some. This sample carries approximately 350,000 clones, roughly 84% of them seen once, and the ten largest clones take almost 3%. The sample originates from a study of blood T cell repertoires in COVID-19. Study as a whole: COVID-19 samples collected from the United States, Italy and Spain covered acute and convalescent phases.

Participants came from under 30 US areas, aged roughly 18 to 100 years. Assignment of participants to cohorts was predicated upon participant-reported clinical history. The specimen was PBMCs or T cells enriched from blood (not recorded which). The chain recombines TRBV7-2 with TRBJ2-7; 7 bases are a match to TRBD2. The sequence came from a woman between 25 and 40 years old who had recovered from COVID-19. The CDR3 region has the DNA TGTGCCAGCAGCTTATGGGCTAGCGGAACCTACGAGCAGTACTTC. Translation gives CASSLWASGTYEQYF.